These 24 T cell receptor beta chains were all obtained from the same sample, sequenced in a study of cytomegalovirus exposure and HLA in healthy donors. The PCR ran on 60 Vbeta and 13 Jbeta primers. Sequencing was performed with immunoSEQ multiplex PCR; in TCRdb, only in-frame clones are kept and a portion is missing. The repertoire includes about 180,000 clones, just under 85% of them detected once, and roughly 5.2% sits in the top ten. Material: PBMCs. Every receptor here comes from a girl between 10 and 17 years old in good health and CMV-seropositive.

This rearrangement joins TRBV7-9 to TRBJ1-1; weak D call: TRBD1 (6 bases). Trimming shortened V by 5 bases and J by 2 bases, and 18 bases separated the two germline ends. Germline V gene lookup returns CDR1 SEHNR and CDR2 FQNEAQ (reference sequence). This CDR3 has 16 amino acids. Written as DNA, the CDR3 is TGTGCCAGCAGCCAATCCAGGACAGCCTTAAACACTGAAGCTTTCTTT. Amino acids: CASSQSRTALNTEAFF.

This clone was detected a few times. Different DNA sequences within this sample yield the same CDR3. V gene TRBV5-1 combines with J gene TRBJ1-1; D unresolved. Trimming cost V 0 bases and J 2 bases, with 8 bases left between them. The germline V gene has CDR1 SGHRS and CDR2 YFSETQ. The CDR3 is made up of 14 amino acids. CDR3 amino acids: CASSLDGANTEAFF. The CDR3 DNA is TGCGCCAGCAGCTTGGATGGAGCAAACACTGAAGCTTTCTTT. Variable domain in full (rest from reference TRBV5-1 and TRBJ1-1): KAGVTQTPRYLIKTRGQQVTLSCSPISGHRSVSWYQQTPGQGLQFLFEYFSETQRNKGNFPGRFSGRQFSNSRSEMNVSTLELGDSALYLCASSLDGANTEAFFGQGTRLTVV.

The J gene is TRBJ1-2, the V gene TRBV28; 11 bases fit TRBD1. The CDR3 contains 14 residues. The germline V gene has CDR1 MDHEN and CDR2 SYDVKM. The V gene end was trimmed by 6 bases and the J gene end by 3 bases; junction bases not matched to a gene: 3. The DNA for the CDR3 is TGTGCCAGCAGCCGGACAGGGGGCTACTATGGCTACACCTTC. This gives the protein CASSRTGGYYGYTF.

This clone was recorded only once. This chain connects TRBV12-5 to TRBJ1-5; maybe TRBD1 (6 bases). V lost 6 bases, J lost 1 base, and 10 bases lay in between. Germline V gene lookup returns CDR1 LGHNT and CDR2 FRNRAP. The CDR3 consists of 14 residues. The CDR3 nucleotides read TGTGCTAGTGGAACTACAGGGAGCAATCAGCCCCAGCATTTT. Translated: CASGTTGSNQPQHF. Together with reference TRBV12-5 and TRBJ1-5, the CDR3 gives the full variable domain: DARVTQTPRHKVTEMGQEVTMRCQPILGHNTVFWYRQTMMQGLELLAYFRNRAPLDDSGMPKDRFSAEMPDATLATLKIQPSEPRDSAVYFCASGTTGSNQPQHFGDGTRLSIL.

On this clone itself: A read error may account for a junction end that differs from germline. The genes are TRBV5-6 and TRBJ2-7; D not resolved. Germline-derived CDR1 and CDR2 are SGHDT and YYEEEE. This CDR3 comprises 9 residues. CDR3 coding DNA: TGTGCCAGCAGCTACCCTTCGGACTTC. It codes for CASSYPSDF.

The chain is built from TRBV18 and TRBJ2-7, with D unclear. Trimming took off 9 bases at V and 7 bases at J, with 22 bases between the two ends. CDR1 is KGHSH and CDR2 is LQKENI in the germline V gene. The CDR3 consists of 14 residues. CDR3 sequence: CASSPGRPTFEQYF. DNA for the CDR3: TGTGCCAGTTCCCCTGGCAGGCCGACGTTTGAGCAGTACTTC.

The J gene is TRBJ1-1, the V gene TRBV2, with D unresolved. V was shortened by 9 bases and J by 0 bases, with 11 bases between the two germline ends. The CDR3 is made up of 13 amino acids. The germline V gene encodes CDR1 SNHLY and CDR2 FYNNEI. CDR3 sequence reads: CASSSGMNTEAFF. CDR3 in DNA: TGTGCCAGTAGTAGCGGTATGAACACTGAAGCTTTCTTT. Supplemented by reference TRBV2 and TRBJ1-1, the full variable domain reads EPEVTQTPSHQVTQMGQEVILRCVPISNHLYFYWYRQILGQKVEFLVSFYNNEISEKSEIFDDQFSVERPDGSNFTLKIRSTKLEDSAMYFCASSSGMNTEAFFGQGTRLTVV.

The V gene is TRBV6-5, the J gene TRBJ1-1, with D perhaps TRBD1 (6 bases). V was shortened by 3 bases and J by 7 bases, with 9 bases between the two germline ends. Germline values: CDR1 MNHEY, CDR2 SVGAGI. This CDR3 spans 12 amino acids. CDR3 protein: CASSYLDSEAFF. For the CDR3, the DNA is TGTGCCAGCAGTTATTTGGACAGTGAAGCTTTCTTT.

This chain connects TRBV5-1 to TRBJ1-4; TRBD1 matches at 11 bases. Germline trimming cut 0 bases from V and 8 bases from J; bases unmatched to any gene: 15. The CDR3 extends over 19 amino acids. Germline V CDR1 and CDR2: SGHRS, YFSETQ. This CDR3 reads CASSLAYSRTGGRWEKLFF. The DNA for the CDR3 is TGCGCCAGCAGCTTGGCATATTCGAGGACAGGGGGCCGGTGGGAAAAACTGTTTTTT.

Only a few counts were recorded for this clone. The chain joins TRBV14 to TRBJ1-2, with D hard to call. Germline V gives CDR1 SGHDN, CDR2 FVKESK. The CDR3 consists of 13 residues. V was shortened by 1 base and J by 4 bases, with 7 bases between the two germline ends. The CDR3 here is CASSQGGFYGYTF. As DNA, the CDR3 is TGTGCCAGCAGCCAAGGAGGATTCTATGGCTACACCTTC.

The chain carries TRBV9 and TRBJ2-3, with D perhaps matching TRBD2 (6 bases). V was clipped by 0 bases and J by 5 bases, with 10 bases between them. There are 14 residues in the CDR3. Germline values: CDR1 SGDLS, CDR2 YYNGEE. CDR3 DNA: TGTGCCAGCAGCGTAGGGGGACTCAAAGATACGCAGTATTTT. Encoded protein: CASSVGGLKDTQYF.

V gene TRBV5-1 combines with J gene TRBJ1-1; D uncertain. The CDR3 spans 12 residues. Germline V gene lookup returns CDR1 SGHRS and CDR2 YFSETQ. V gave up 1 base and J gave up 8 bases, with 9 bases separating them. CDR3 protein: CASSLNNLEAFF. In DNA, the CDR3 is TGCGCCAGCAGCTTGAACAATCTGGAAGCTTTCTTT.

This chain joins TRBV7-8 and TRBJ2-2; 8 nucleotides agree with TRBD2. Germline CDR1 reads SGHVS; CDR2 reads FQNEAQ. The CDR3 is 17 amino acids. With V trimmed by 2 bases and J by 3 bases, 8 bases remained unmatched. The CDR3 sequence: CASSLMRAGVDTGELFF. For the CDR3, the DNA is TGTGCCAGCAGCTTAATGAGAGCGGGGGTGGACACCGGGGAGCTGTTTTTT.

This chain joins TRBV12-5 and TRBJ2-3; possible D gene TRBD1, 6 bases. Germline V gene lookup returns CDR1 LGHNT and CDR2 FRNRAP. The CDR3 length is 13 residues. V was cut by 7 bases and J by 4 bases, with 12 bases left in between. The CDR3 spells CASAGAIPDTQYF. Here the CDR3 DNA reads TGTGCTAGTGCAGGGGCAATCCCAGATACGCAGTATTTT. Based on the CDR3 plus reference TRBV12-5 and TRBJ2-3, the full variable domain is DARVTQTPRHKVTEMGQEVTMRCQPILGHNTVFWYRQTMMQGLELLAYFRNRAPLDDSGMPKDRFSAEMPDATLATLKIQPSEPRDSAVYFCASAGAIPDTQYFGPGTRLTVL.

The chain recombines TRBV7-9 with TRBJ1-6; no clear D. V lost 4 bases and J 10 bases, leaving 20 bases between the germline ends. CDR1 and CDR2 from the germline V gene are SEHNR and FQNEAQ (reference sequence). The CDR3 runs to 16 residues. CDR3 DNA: TGTGCCAGCAGCTGGTTCCGGAGGGAGGGTAGATCACCCCTCCACTTT. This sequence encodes CASSWFRREGRSPLHF.

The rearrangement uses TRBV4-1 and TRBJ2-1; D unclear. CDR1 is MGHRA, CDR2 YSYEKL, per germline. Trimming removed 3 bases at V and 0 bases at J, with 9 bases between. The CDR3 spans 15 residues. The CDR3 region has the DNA TGCGCCAGCAGCCACTCGCCGAGCTCCTACAATGAGCAGTTCTTC. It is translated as CASSHSPSSYNEQFF.

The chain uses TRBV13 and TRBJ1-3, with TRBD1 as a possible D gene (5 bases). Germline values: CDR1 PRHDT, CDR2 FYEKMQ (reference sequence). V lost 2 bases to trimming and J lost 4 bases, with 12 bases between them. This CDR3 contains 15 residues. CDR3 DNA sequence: TGTGCCAGCAGCTTATATAAAGGGGCCGGAAACACCATATATTTT. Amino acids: CASSLYKGAGNTIYF.

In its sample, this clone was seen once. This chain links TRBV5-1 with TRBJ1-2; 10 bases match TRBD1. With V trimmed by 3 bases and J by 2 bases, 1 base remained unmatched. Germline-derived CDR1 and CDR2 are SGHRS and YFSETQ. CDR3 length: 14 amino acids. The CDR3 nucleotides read TGCGCCAGCAGCTGGGGACAGGGGAACTATGGCTACACCTTC. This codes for CASSWGQGNYGYTF.

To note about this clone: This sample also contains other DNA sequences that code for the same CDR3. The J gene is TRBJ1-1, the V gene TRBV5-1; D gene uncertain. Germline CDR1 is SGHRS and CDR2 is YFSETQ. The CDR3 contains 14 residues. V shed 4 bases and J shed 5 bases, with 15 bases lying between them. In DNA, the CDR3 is TGCGCCAGCAGCGCGTCCCCTCCGGAGACTGAAGCTTTCTTT. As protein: CASSASPPETEAFF.

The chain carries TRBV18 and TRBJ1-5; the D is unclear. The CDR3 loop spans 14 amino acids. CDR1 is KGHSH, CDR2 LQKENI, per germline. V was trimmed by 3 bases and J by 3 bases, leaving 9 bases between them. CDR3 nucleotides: TGTGCCAGCTCACCTACGGGAATCAATCAGCCCCAGCATTTT. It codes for CASSPTGINQPQHF.

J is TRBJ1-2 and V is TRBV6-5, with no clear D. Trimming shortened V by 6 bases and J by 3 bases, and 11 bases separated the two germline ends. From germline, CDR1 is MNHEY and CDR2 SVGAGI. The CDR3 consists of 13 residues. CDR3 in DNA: TGTGCCAGCAGAATCATCACGGACTATGGCTACACCTTC. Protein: CASRIITDYGYTF.

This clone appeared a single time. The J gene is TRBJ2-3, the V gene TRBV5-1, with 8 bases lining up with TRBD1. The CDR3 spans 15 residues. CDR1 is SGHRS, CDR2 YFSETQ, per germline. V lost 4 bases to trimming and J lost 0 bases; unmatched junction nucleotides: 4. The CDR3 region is CASSQTGASTDTQYF. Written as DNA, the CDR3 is TGCGCCAGCAGCCAGACAGGGGCTAGCACAGATACGCAGTATTTT.

CDR3 protein: CASRIDRGSNQPQHF. CDR3 nucleotide sequence: TGTGCCAGCAGAATCGACAGGGGTAGCAATCAGCCCCAGCATTTT. This sequence joins TRBV6-5 and TRBJ1-5, with 8 bases matching TRBD1. CDR1 is MNHEY, CDR2 SVGAGI, per germline. The junction had 4 bases not matched to a gene; V was cut back by 6 bases and J by 0 bases. This CDR3 has 15 residues.

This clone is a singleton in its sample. CDR3: CASSLVGQGATEAFF. DNA of the CDR3: TGTGCCAGCAGCTTAGTCGGACAGGGGGCCACTGAAGCTTTCTTT. The chain carries TRBV11-3 and TRBJ1-1; 11 nucleotides align to TRBD1. The germline V gene has CDR1 SGHNT and CDR2 YENEEA. The J segment lost 4 bases and the V segment lost 1 base, leaving 2 bases of the junction unmatched. The CDR3 contains 15 residues.